Listed below are T cell receptor beta chains from one sample, sequenced in a study of blood T cell repertoires in COVID-19. Only in-frame clones appear in the TCRdb table, and some are missing; sequencing was by immunoSEQ multiplex PCR. The profile shows about 75,000 clones, 79% of them singletons. Sequencing was performed on peripheral blood. These TCRs come from a woman over 75 with active or convalescent COVID-19. The conserved cysteine and the conserved F or W are not part of the CDR3 here. Fields, in order: J gene, V gene, CDR3 protein.

TRBJ2-1 TRBV7-6 ASSLLLAIPYNEQF
TRBJ2-7 TRBV6-6 ASGGRGSYEQY
TRBJ2-5 TRBV12-3/TRBV12-4 ASRHTYQETQY
TRBJ2-2 TRBV19 ASLRQGNTGELF
TRBJ1-1 TRBV5-6 ASSSRTGGKWTEAF
TRBJ1-3 TRBV9 ASSYAQGWGNTIY
TRBJ2-4 TRBV5-6 ASSLWAAIKNIQY
TRBJ1-2 TRBV7-2 ASSFLRGDGYT
TRBJ2-3 TRBV5-6 ASSLQGSSTDTQY
TRBJ1-2 TRBV4-1 ASSQAPTGIRNYGYT
TRBJ2-1 TRBV19 ASSIGGQHNEQF
TRBJ2-7 TRBV7-2 ASTKVAGAYEQY
TRBJ1-1 TRBV7-6 ASSLERTGLNTEAF
TRBJ2-2 TRBV6-2/TRBV6-3 ASSYDRGRRTGELF
TRBJ2-3 TRBV6-4 ASKLDAYTDTQY
TRBJ2-3 TRBV29-1 SVEAGDYRDTQY
TRBJ1-2 TRBV18 ASSPDTLYGYT
TRBJ2-3 TRBV4-1 ASSQAERGWDTQY
TRBJ2-7 TRBV5-1 ASSPRTSSYEQY
TRBJ2-2 TRBV4-3 ASSQDRGQGPNTGELF
TRBJ1-2 TRBV19 ACGGRRYGYT
TRBJ2-7 TRBV7-9 ASSPPGDEQY
TRBJ1-5 TRBV7-2 ASSRETYSNQPQH
TRBJ2-5 TRBV19 ASSNIGLAGQETQY
TRBJ2-7 TRBV5-4 ASSLNLEGAEQY
TRBJ2-7 TRBV5-1 ASSPNPRADTYEQY
TRBJ1-3 TRBV7-2 ASSRGQTSGNTIY
TRBJ1-6 TRBV15 ATSRDRTGNSPLH
TRBJ2-5 TRBV14 ASSKSRRGQRQETQY
TRBJ1-6 TRBV2 ASSEARTGVSPLH
TRBJ2-1 TRBV19 ASTSYNEQF
TRBJ2-2 TRBV9 ASSVAGRGYTGELF
TRBJ2-4 TRBV3-1/TRBV3-2 ASSAAGLRDTKNIQY
TRBJ2-7 TRBV19 ASSLATFYEQY
TRBJ1-1 TRBV12-5 ASATGVVNTEAF
TRBJ2-2 TRBV27 ASSSWNTGELF
TRBJ1-2 TRBV5-1 ASRKQEPYGYT
TRBJ2-3 TRBV7-9 ASSLAGGGPTDTQY
TRBJ2-1 TRBV9 ASSRGQGFF
TRBJ2-7 TRBV2 ASIFEGYEQY
TRBJ1-2 TRBV7-8 ASSLVGPRMGYT
TRBJ2-7 TRBV28 ASRTSGSYEQY
TRBJ1-5 TRBV6-6 ASSYREGFSNQPQH